A selection of T cell receptor beta chains follows, all from one sample in a study of regulatory T cells in long-lasting Graves disease. TCRdb reprocessed the multiplex PCR reads via MiXCR and lists one record per CDR3 protein. The profile covers 400,000 to 550,000 distinct CDR3 sequences, with about 15% appearing a single time and over 8.5% taken by the ten largest. A further study also used this sample, focusing on T cells in Graves' hyperthyroidism and ophthalmopathy.

The material was peripheral blood mononuclear cells (PBMCs), obtained at new diagnosis, from a patient treated with antithyroid drugs. The receptor source for this set is a woman in her twenties or thirties with Graves disease. CDR3s include the opening cysteine and the closing phenylalanine or tryptophan. A D gene is named only where the DNA matches it firmly. Clone size is stated in some rows and not others, as once, few, many or a class when expanded.

TRBJ1-6 | TRBV12-3/TRBV12-4 | few | . | CASSFVWAEPGSPLHF | TGTGCCAGCAGTTTCGTGTGGGCCGAACCTGGGTCACCCCTCCACTTT
TRBJ2-1 | TRBV10-3 | many | TRBD2 | CAISEMTAGGNNEQFF | TGTGCCATCAGCGAAATGACAGCGGGGGGAAACAATGAGCAGTTCTTC
TRBJ2-1 | TRBV20-1 | many | TRBD2 | CSARVLAGVPYNEQFF | TGCAGTGCTAGAGTGCTAGCGGGAGTTCCCTACAATGAGCAGTTCTTC
TRBJ1-1 | TRBV24-1 | . | . | CATSDSGINGENTEAFF | TGTGCCACCAGTGATTCCGGGATCAACGGGGAAAACACTGAAGCTTTCTTT
TRBJ2-1 | TRBV24-1 | few | TRBD1 | CATSDSRDRKQFF | TGTGCCACCAGTGATTCCCGGGACAGAAAGCAGTTCTTC
TRBJ2-1 | TRBV6-1 | many | . | CASTAGGFSYNEQFF | TGTGCCAGCACGGCTGGGGGGTTCTCCTACAATGAGCAGTTCTTC
TRBJ2-3 | TRBV28 | many | TRBD2 | CASSSGLAGGVTDTQYF | TGTGCCAGCAGTTCTGGACTAGCGGGAGGTGTCACAGATACGCAGTATTTT
TRBJ2-3 | TRBV7-2 | many | . | CASTRETDTQYF | TGTGCCAGCACCCGGGAAACAGATACGCAGTATTTT
TRBJ1-1 | TRBV10-3 | . | TRBD1 | CAITWDRMDTEAFF | TGTGCCATCACCTGGGACAGGATGGACACTGAAGCTTTCTTT
TRBJ2-7 | TRBV27 | many | TRBD2 | CASRLRSGSPHEQYF | TGTGCCAGCAGACTCAGAAGCGGGAGCCCCCACGAGCAGTACTTC
TRBJ2-5 | TRBV18 | many | . | CASSPLWAGEQTQYF | TGTGCCAGCTCACCATTATGGGCAGGGGAACAGACCCAGTACTTC
TRBJ1-1 | TRBV20-1 | few | . | CSAAGARGTEAFF | TGCAGTGCGGCGGGGGCGAGGGGCACTGAAGCTTTCTTT
TRBJ2-1 | TRBV28 | many | TRBD2 | CASSWSSGGSYNEQFF | TGTGCCAGCAGTTGGTCTAGCGGGGGGTCATACAATGAGCAGTTCTTC
TRBJ2-3 | TRBV7-9 | . | TRBD1 | CASSSQSGQGGSTDTQYF | TGTGCCAGCAGTTCTCAATCGGGACAGGGAGGCAGCACAGATACGCAGTATTTT
TRBJ2-5 | TRBV12-3/TRBV12-4 | . | . | CASSLTAGRDQETQYF | TGTGCCAGCAGTTTAACTGCGGGCCGGGACCAAGAGACCCAGTACTTC
TRBJ1-5 | TRBV28 | many | . | CASVNDPLQGQGHQPQHF | TGTGCCAGCGTAAATGACCCCCTCCAGGGGCAGGGGCATCAGCCCCAGCATTTT
TRBJ2-3 | TRBV28 | many | . | CASSLTIPSRTDTQYF | TGTGCCAGCAGTTTAACTATACCCTCTCGCACAGATACGCAGTATTTT
TRBJ2-5 | TRBV20-1 | few | . | CSFQGGETQYF | TGCAGTTTTCAGGGGGGAGAGACCCAGTACTTC
TRBJ2-3 | TRBV7-2 | many | . | CANGGGADTQYF | TGTGCCAATGGAGGGGGGGCAGATACGCAGTATTTT
TRBJ2-1 | TRBV25-1 | few | . | CASSSEVPYNEQFF | TGTGCCAGCAGTTCCGAGGTCCCTTACAATGAGCAGTTCTTC
TRBJ2-2 | TRBV20-1 | . | TRBD2 | CSASRLAGSGELFF | TGCAGTGCTAGTAGACTAGCTGGTTCCGGGGAGCTGTTTTTT
TRBJ1-1 | TRBV20-1 | many | TRBD1 | CSASYGQGRVPEAFF | TGCAGTGCTAGCTACGGACAGGGGAGAGTCCCTGAAGCTTTCTTT
TRBJ2-5 | TRBV20-1 | many | . | CSASGQGVETQYF | TGCAGTGCTAGTGGGCAGGGTGTTGAGACCCAGTACTTC
TRBJ2-1 | TRBV14 | . | . | CASSPADRNEQFF | TGTGCCAGCAGCCCCGCAGATCGGAATGAGCAGTTCTTC
TRBJ1-1 | TRBV29-1 | many | . | CSVDSRGVYPEAFF | TGCAGCGTTGATTCCAGGGGAGTATATCCTGAAGCTTTCTTT
TRBJ1-1 | TRBV19 | few | . | CASSLTPMNTEAFF | TGTGCCAGTAGTCTGACACCTATGAACACTGAAGCTTTCTTT
TRBJ2-7 | TRBV5-1 | many | . | CASSTGQYEQYF | TGCGCCAGCAGCACAGGACAATACGAGCAGTACTTC
TRBJ2-7 | TRBV7-2 | few | . | CASSLGGYGYEQYF | TGTGCCAGCAGCTTAGGAGGGTATGGCTACGAGCAGTACTTC
TRBJ1-2 | TRBV19 | . | TRBD1 | CASRRTGGDGYTF | TGTGCCAGTAGGCGGACAGGGGGCGATGGCTACACCTTC
TRBJ2-1 | TRBV28 | many | . | CASSRGGGGYNEQFF | TGTGCCAGCAGTAGAGGGGGGGGGGGTTACAATGAGCAGTTCTTC
TRBJ2-5 | TRBV7-2 | many | . | CASSRTQEETQYF | TGTGCCAGCAGCCGTACGCAGGAAGAGACCCAGTACTTC
TRBJ2-7 | TRBV7-2 | . | TRBD2 | CASSLAGGGGGREQYF | TGTGCCAGCAGCTTGGCGGGAGGTGGGGGTGGACGGGAGCAGTACTTC
TRBJ2-7 | TRBV29-1 | many | . | CSVGRGTPYEQYF | TGCAGCGTTGGTCGGGGCACCCCCTACGAGCAGTACTTC
TRBJ2-3 | TRBV20-1 | many | TRBD2 | CSARLRTSGRAVDTQYF | TGCAGTGCTAGATTAAGGACTAGCGGGAGGGCCGTAGATACGCAGTATTTT
TRBJ1-5 | TRBV28 | . | TRBD1 | CASRTRQGALSNQPQHF | TGTGCCAGCAGAACACGACAGGGGGCTTTAAGCAATCAGCCCCAGCATTTT
TRBJ1-2 | TRBV28 | many | . | CASSSLPRDYGYTF | TGTGCCAGCAGTTCCTTGCCTAGGGACTATGGCTACACCTTC
TRBJ2-7 | TRBV24-1 | . | TRBD2 | CATSRSSGSSSYEQYF | TGTGCCACCAGTCGATCTAGCGGGTCTAGCTCCTACGAGCAGTACTTC
TRBJ1-6 | TRBV2 | . | TRBD1 | CASSLSGTGYNSPLHF | TGTGCCAGCAGTTTATCCGGGACAGGGTACAATTCACCCCTCCACTTT